This T cell receptor (beta chain) came from a study of T cells after yellow fever vaccination. Study-wide findings and caveats: Some clonotypes were seen in both the CD4 and the CD8 compartments. These made up a small share and likely arose from convergent recombination. In post-booster samples, most primary-vaccination clones reappeared (roughly 96% CD4, about 90% CD8).

Template switching by 5'RACE produced TCR cDNA, adding a universal primer site and UMIs. TCRdb fed the 5' RACE reads into MiXCR, producing one record per CDR3 protein. The sample has approximately 510,000 distinct CDR3 sequences, less than 25% seen once. A few counts support this clonotype. Its antigen is undetermined. The receptor's source is a man in his late teens or twenties who received the YFV17D yellow fever vaccine. The sample was PBMCs, taken roughly 20 days after the first yellow fever vaccination.

The CDR3 DNA reads as TGTGCCAGCAGCCCCTTACATCTAGTCCCTGTGGGGAATGAGCAGTTCTTC. It translates to CASSPLHLVPVGNEQFF. The rearrangement joins TRBV6-1 to TRBJ2-1; no clear D gene. CDR3 length: 17 residues. The V end was cut by 6 bases, the J end by 7 bases, with 25 bases between. Germline values: CDR1 MNHNS, CDR2 SASEGT.